Listed below are T cell receptor beta chains from one sample, sequenced in a study of blood T cell repertoires in COVID-19. Profiled with immunoSEQ multiplex PCR; TCRdb holds only in-frame clones, not every one. The profile shows 35,000 to 45,000 clones, around 83% of them singletons. Sequenced material: peripheral blood. The receptors stem from a man between 70 and 80 years old with acute or convalescent COVID-19. Both conserved end residues are part of each CDR3.

V: TRBV4-1
J: TRBJ2-2
CDR3: CASSRQRNTGELFF

V: TRBV4-1
J: TRBJ2-1
CDR3: CASSQDPRTGRHEQFF

V: TRBV6-5
J: TRBJ1-2
CDR3: CASSYYGTGNYGYTF

V: TRBV30
J: TRBJ2-5
CDR3: CAWSPSPTGETQYF

V: TRBV7-2
J: TRBJ2-1
CDR3: CASSFLVGRNEQFF

V: TRBV11-2
J: TRBJ1-1
CDR3: CASSLVMAANKNTEAFF

V: TRBV11-3
J: TRBJ1-5
CDR3: CASSRTQNQPQHF

V: TRBV6-5
J: TRBJ2-3
CDR3: CASSYLGGDTDTQYF

V: TRBV4-2
J: TRBJ2-3
CDR3: CASSQEARGGTDTQYF

V: TRBV6-6
J: TRBJ2-2
CDR3: CASSYSRLANTGELFF

V: TRBV29-1
J: TRBJ2-7
CDR3: CSVQGVGSYEQYF

V: TRBV24-1
J: TRBJ1-2
CDR3: CATSDFRGSVGYTF

V: TRBV11-2
J: TRBJ2-7
CDR3: CASSREVAGPYEQYF

V: TRBV30
J: TRBJ2-3
CDR3: CASKRDRPDTQYF

V: TRBV28
J: TRBJ2-4
CDR3: CASSLPPGGKVIQYF

V: TRBV11-2
J: TRBJ2-7
CDR3: CASSRVAETGEQYF

V: TRBV3-1/TRBV3-2
J: TRBJ1-5
CDR3: CASSQAGQPQHF

V: TRBV7-2
J: TRBJ1-2
CDR3: CASSPTLRANYGYTF

V: TRBV15
J: TRBJ1-3
CDR3: CATKAGNTIYF

V: TRBV19
J: TRBJ1-4
CDR3: CASSKRHEEKLFF

V: TRBV6-6
J: TRBJ1-5
CDR3: CASSSDRARNQPQHF

V: TRBV20-1
J: TRBJ2-1
CDR3: CSASRREHEQFF

V: TRBV6-6
J: TRBJ2-2
CDR3: CASSLALHTGELFF

V: TRBV6-1
J: TRBJ1-1
CDR3: CASSRQLNTEAFF

V: TRBV3-1/TRBV3-2
J: TRBJ1-5
CDR3: CASSQQGKEPQHF

V: TRBV3-1/TRBV3-2
J: TRBJ1-2
CDR3: CASSQGVTYLGGYTF

V: TRBV27
J: TRBJ2-3
CDR3: CASSFWRGSSDTQYF

V: TRBV5-1
J: TRBJ1-5
CDR3: CASSLAGGSNQPQHF

V: TRBV30
J: TRBJ1-4
CDR3: CAWTRGPHPGEKLFF

V: TRBV3-1/TRBV3-2
J: TRBJ2-1
CDR3: CASSQDSQERGEQFF

V: TRBV6-1
J: TRBJ1-5
CDR3: CASSEMLQGGQPQHF

V: TRBV28
J: TRBJ1-2
CDR3: CASTADRANGYTF

V: TRBV13
J: TRBJ2-7
CDR3: CASSFVAGGTYEQYF

V: TRBV5-1
J: TRBJ2-2
CDR3: CASSSSGGHDTGELFF

V: TRBV21-1
J: TRBJ2-7
CDR3: CASSKATGHSYEQYF

V: TRBV7-2
J: TRBJ1-3
CDR3: CASSLGGSGNTIYF

V: TRBV19
J: TRBJ1-2
CDR3: CASSIGGVYTF

V: TRBV6-9
J: TRBJ1-2
CDR3: CASKTVQSYTF

V: TRBV19
J: TRBJ1-2
CDR3: CASSIPWDREEGYTF

V: TRBV10-3
J: TRBJ2-3
CDR3: CAISFSTSGSDPTQYF

V: TRBV6-2/TRBV6-3
J: TRBJ2-5
CDR3: CASSSLAGETQYF

V: TRBV25-1
J: TRBJ1-4
CDR3: CASSELGPNEKLFF

V: TRBV10-3
J: TRBJ2-7
CDR3: CAARTGAYEQYF

V: TRBV11-2
J: TRBJ1-4
CDR3: CASSPGPTGTNEKLFF

V: TRBV12-5
J: TRBJ1-4
CDR3: CASDGQGREKLFF

V: TRBV28
J: TRBJ2-7
CDR3: CASSLPGQGGSYEQYF

V: TRBV28
J: TRBJ1-6
CDR3: CADGIFNSPLHF

V: TRBV6-5
J: TRBJ1-3
CDR3: CASSQQGAGNTIYF